These T cell receptor beta chains were read from a single sample in a study of T cell responses to AZD1222 COVID-19 vaccine. Measured with immunoSEQ multiplex PCR; TCRdb has only the in-frame clones, and not every one. This sample yields 150,000 to 200,000 clones, of which 85% to 95% are seen a single time; approximately 0.6% belongs to the top ten. The input for sequencing was peripheral blood, taken on day 0 of AZD1222 vaccination. These receptors were collected from an adult in good health. Both conserved end residues are part of each CDR3. D genes are given only for firm matches.

d_gene	j_gene	v_gene	CDR3nt	CDR3aa
NA	TRBJ2-7	TRBV5-1	TGCGCCAGCAGCCCAGACAGGGCGGGGTACGAGCAGTACTTC	CASSPDRAGYEQYF
NA	TRBJ2-6	TRBV5-1	TGCGCCAGCAGGGACGACACGGCTCTCTCTGGGGCCAACGTCCTGACTTTC	CASRDDTALSGANVLTF
NA	TRBJ2-3	TRBV3-1/TRBV3-2	TGTGCCAGCAGCCAAGCGAGGGTGGAAGATACGCAGTATTTT	CASSQARVEDTQYF
NA	TRBJ1-2	TRBV9	TGTGCCAGCAGCGTAGAAGGAGGGTTTAAGGGTGGCTACACCTTC	CASSVEGGFKGGYTF
NA	TRBJ2-7	TRBV20-1	TGCAGTGCTAGAGATCTCTACGAGCAGTACTTC	CSARDLYEQYF
NA	TRBJ1-1	TRBV5-1	TGCGCCAGCAGCTCACTTGCCCGGACAGCTAACACTGAAGCTTTCTTT	CASSSLARTANTEAFF
NA	TRBJ1-5	TRBV24-1	TGTGCCACCAGTTCCGGCAGACAGCCCCAGCATTTT	CATSSGRQPQHF
NA	TRBJ1-2	TRBV7-8	TGTGCCAGCAGCTACACACGGAACTATGGCTACACCTTC	CASSYTRNYGYTF
NA	TRBJ2-1	TRBV27	TGTGCCAGCAGTCCCTTATATCCGGGACAACAGCAGTTCTTC	CASSPLYPGQQQFF
NA	TRBJ2-7	TRBV10-1	TGCGCCAGCAGTGAGTCTCAGGTTTCCGAGCAGTACTTC	CASSESQVSEQYF
NA	TRBJ2-2	TRBV30	TGTGCCTGGAACCCGGTCCAGAACCTTAACACCGGGGAGCTGTTTTTT	CAWNPVQNLNTGELFF
NA	TRBJ1-4	TRBV6-5	TGTGCCGGAAAGGGAGGGCCTAATGAAAAACTGTTTTTT	CAGKGGPNEKLFF
NA	TRBJ1-4	TRBV7-9	TGTGCCAGCAGTGGGGGTTCAACTAATGAAAAACTGTTTTTT	CASSGGSTNEKLFF
NA	TRBJ2-3	TRBV3-1/TRBV3-2	TGTGCCAGCAGCCAAGAATACCGGAGGCAGGGAGCGGCAGATACGCAGTATTTT	CASSQEYRRQGAADTQYF
NA	TRBJ1-5	TRBV30	TGTGCCTGGGGGCGGGGAGAGCAGCCCCAGCATTTT	CAWGRGEQPQHF
NA	TRBJ1-5	TRBV6-2/TRBV6-3	TGTGCCAGCAGCCGGTTGTCCAGCAATAGCAATCAGCCCCAGCATTTT	CASSRLSSNSNQPQHF
TRBD2	TRBJ2-1	TRBV6-2/TRBV6-3	TGTGCCAGCAGTTACTATGACTTTCGTATAGCGGGAGGGCCGTTGTTCTTC	CASSYYDFRIAGGPLFF
TRBD1	TRBJ1-5	TRBV25-1	TGTGCCAGCAGCCCTGACAGGGATAGCAATCAGCCCCAGCATTTT	CASSPDRDSNQPQHF
TRBD1	TRBJ2-3	TRBV30	TGTGCCTGGAGCCGTAGGACAGGTAGCACAGATACGCAGTATTTT	CAWSRRTGSTDTQYF
NA	TRBJ1-1	TRBV18	TGTGCCAGCTCATCAGACGAGAACACTGAAGCTTTCTTT	CASSSDENTEAFF
NA	TRBJ1-1	TRBV5-1	TGCGCCAGCAGCTTGGTTGTGGGGGTCACTGAAGCTTTCTTT	CASSLVVGVTEAFF
TRBD1	TRBJ1-2	TRBV7-6	TGTGCCAGCAGCCGCAGCGCGGGACAGTTCTATGGCTACACCTTC	CASSRSAGQFYGYTF
NA	TRBJ2-3	TRBV5-1	TGCGCCAGCAGCGTCGCCCCCCTTTCTAGCACAGATACGCAGTATTTT	CASSVAPLSSTDTQYF
NA	TRBJ2-5	TRBV6-1	TGTGCCAGCAGTGACACAGCCGGTCCTGAATCAGGAGAGACCCAGTACTTC	CASSDTAGPESGETQYF
TRBD1	TRBJ1-1	TRBV28	TGTGCCAGCAGCGTTGGACAGGCGAACACTGAAGCTTTCTTT	CASSVGQANTEAFF
NA	TRBJ2-2	TRBV3-1/TRBV3-2	TGTGCCAGCAGCCCTAACGGAGCGTCCGGGGAGCTGTTTTTT	CASSPNGASGELFF
NA	TRBJ1-2	TRBV28	TGTGCCAGCGGGGGGCAAAGCATCTATGGCTACACCTTC	CASGGQSIYGYTF
TRBD1	TRBJ1-1	TRBV19	TGTGCCAGTATTGGGACAGGGAGGGCCGGCCCTGAAGCTTTCTTT	CASIGTGRAGPEAFF
NA	TRBJ2-1	TRBV9	TGTGCCAGCAGCGCCAACCCTACCGGGACAAGGGTGTACAATGAGCAGTTCTTC	CASSANPTGTRVYNEQFF